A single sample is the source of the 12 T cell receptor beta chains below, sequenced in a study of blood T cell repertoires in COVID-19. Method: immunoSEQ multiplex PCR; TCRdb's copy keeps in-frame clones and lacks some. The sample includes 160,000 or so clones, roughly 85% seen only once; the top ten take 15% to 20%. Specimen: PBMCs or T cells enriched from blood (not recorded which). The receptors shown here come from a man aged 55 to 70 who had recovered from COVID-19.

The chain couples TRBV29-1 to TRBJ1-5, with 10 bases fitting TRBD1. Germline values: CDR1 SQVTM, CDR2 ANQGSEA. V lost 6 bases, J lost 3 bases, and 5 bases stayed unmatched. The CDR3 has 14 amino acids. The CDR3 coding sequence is TGCAGCGTCGGACAGGGGGGGCCCAATCAGCCCCAGCATTTT. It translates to CSVGQGGPNQPQHF. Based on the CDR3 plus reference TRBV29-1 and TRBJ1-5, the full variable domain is SAVISQKPSRDICQRGTSLTIQCQVDSQVTMMFWYRQQPGQSLTLIATANQGSEATYESGFVIDKFPISRPNLTFSTLTVSNMSPEDSSIYLCSVGQGGPNQPQHFGDGTRLSIL.

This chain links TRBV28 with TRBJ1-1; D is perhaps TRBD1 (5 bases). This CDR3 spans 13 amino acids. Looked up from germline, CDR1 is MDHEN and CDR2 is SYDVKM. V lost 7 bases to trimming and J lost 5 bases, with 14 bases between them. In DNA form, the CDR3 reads TGTGCCAGCAACCTCGGGGGAGAGACTGAAGCTTTCTTT. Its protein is CASNLGGETEAFF.

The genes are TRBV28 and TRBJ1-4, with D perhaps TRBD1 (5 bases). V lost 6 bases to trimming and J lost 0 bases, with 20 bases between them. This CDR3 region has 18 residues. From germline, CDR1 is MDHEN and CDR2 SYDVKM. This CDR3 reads CASSLALSGGATNEKLFF. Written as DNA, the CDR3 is TGTGCCAGCAGCTTAGCCCTCTCGGGGGGAGCAACTAATGAAAAACTGTTTTTT.

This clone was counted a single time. CDR3 residues: CAWIRTERTYEQYF. In DNA form, the CDR3 reads TGTGCCTGGATTAGGACAGAACGAACCTACGAGCAGTACTTC. The genes are TRBV30 and TRBJ2-7, with a possible D match to TRBD1 (6 bases). The V gene lost 4 bases and the J gene lost 2 bases, with 15 bases spanning the gap. This CDR3 is 14 amino acids long. Germline V gene lookup returns CDR1 GTSNPN and CDR2 SVGIG (reference sequence).

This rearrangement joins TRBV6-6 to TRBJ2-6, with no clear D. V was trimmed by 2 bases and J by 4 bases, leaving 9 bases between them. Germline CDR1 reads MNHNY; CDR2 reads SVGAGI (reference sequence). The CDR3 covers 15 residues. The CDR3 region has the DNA TGTGCCAGCAGTTACGGAGTTGGCGGGGCCAACGTCCTGACTTTC. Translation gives CASSYGVGGANVLTF.

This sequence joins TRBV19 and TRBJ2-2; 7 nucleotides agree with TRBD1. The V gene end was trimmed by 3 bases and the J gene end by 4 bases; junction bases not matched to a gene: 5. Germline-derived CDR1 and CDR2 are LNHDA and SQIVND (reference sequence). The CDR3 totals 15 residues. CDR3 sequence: CASSMQQGSTGELFF. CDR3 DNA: TGTGCCAGTAGTATGCAACAGGGGAGCACCGGGGAGCTGTTTTTT.

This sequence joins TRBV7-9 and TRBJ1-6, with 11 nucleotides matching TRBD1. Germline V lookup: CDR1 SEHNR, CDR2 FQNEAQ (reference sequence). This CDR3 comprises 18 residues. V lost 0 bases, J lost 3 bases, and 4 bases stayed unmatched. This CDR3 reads CASSLARTGGGYNSPLHF. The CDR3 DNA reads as TGTGCCAGCAGCTTAGCCAGGACAGGGGGCGGCTATAATTCACCCCTCCACTTT.

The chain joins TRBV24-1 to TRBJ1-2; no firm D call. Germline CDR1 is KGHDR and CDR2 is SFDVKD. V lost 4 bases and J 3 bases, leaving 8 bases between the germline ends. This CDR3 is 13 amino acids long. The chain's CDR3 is CATSEGDYYGYTF. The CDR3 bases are TGTGCCACCAGTGAGGGAGATTACTATGGCTACACCTTC.

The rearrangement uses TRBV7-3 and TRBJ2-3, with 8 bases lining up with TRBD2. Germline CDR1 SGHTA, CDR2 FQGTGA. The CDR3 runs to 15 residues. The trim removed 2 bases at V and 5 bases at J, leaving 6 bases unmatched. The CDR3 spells CASSLDSGVLDTQYF. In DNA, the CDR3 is TGTGCCAGCAGCTTAGATAGCGGGGTATTAGATACGCAGTATTTT.

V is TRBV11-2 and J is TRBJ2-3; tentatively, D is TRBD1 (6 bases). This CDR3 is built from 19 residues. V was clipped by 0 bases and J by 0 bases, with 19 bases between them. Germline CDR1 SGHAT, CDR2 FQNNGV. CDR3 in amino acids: CASSLDIRGTDDSTDTQYF. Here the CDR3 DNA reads TGTGCCAGCAGCTTAGACATCAGGGGTACAGACGACAGCACAGATACGCAGTATTTT.

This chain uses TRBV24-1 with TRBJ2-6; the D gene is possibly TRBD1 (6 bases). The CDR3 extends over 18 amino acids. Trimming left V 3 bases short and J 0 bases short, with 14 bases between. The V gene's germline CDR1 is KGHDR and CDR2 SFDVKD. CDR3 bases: TGTGCCACCAGTGATACCGGGACATTGAGCTCTGGGGCCAACGTCCTGACTTTC. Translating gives CATSDTGTLSSGANVLTF.

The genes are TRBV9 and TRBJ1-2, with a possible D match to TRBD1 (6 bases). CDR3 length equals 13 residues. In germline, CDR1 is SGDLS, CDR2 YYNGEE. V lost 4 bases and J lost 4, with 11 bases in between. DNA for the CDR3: TGTGCCAGCAGCCCAGGGGCTGGCTATGGCTACACCTTC. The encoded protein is CASSPGAGYGYTF.